This T cell receptor (beta chain) emerged from a study of T cells after yellow fever vaccination. Study in general: For low cell numbers, libraries were made with SMART-Seq v4 Ultra Low Input. Findings of the study overall: Relatively few clonotypes were ones that appeared in both CD4 and CD8 compartments.

With respect to this clonotype: Its antigen is not identified.

Trimming took 6 bases from V and 11 from J, leaving 19 bases between them. The CDR3 extends over 13 amino acids. The V gene's germline CDR1 is KGHSH and CDR2 LQKENI. TCRdb fed the 5' RACE reads into MiXCR, producing one record per CDR3 protein. The table has about 300,000 distinct CDR3 sequences, 7.5% to 9.5% seen once. The chain couples TRBV18 to TRBJ1-1; D is unclear. The material sequenced was CD4+ T cells sorted from PBMCs, taken 5 days after the yellow fever booster vaccination. The clonotype originates from a man between 18 and 29 years old who received the YFV17D yellow fever vaccine. The CDR3 DNA follows: TGTGCCAGCTCCCCGGACGCCATCTTTGGGGCTTTCTTT. Translation: CASSPDAIFGAFF.